This T cell receptor (beta chain) was profiled in a study of post-analysis software for immune sequencing data. The CDR3 contains 11 residues. Germline lookup yields CDR1 MDHEN and CDR2 SYDVKM. The ends were cut back, 10 bases at V and 5 bases at J, with 11 bases in the middle. Sequencing libraries made from TCR beta cDNA carried unique molecular identifiers. TCRdb itself ran the PCR reads through MiXCR, one entry per CDR3 protein. The sample has hundreds of thousands of distinct CDR3 sequences; roughly 46% are singletons. There are a few counts of this clonotype. No antigen is known for it. Points from the study as a whole: Five TRBV segments, including TRBV5-6, TRBV5-1 and TRBV20-1, were more frequent in patients than controls. Normalized Chao1 diversity was significantly lower in multiple sclerosis patients than in controls.

The receptor comes from a girl aged 5-17 years with multiple sclerosis. This chain links TRBV28 with TRBJ2-5, with D maybe TRBD2 (5 bases). The sequenced material came from blood. In DNA form, the CDR3 reads TGTGCCACTGAGGGAAGCGAGACCCAGTACTTC. Translating gives CATEGSETQYF. The full variable domain, rest sourced from reference TRBV28 and TRBJ2-5, is DVKVTQSSRYLVKRTGEKVFLECVQDMDHENMFWYRQDPGLGLRLIYFSYDVKMKEKGDIPEGYSVSREKKERFSLILESASTNQTSMYLCATEGSETQYFGPGTRLLVL.